This paragraph covers one T cell receptor (beta chain) sequence. The antigen remains undetermined. No infections or other immune events were documented during collection. The sample comes from a study of identifying expanded T cells in peripheral blood. Study-level findings and limits: Differentially abundant clones: approximately 1.3 between replicates, 16.4 at roughly 2 weeks, less than 25 at four. Variance in clone template counts between two-week samples significantly increased with total template count across all healthy donors.

The germline CDR1 and CDR2 sequences are LNHDA and SQIVND (reference sequence). Trimming removed 7 bases at V and 3 bases at J, with 25 bases between. This CDR3 has 17 residues. TCRdb's table, derived via immunoSEQ multiplex PCR, lists solely in-frame clones and lacks some. The repertoire has about 78,000 clones, approximately 85% of them found once; the top ten carry 18%. The receptor's source is a person aged 18 to 75 in good health. Sequenced input: blood. The chain has TRBV19 and TRBJ2-7; tentatively, D is TRBD2 (6 bases). CDR3 DNA sequence: TGTGCCAGTATTTCCAAAGAAGCGGGCGAGAACGACTACGAGCAGTACTTC. Residues: CASISKEAGENDYEQYF. The full variable domain, in which reference TRBV19 and TRBJ2-7 provide the parts outside the CDR3, is DGGITQSPKYLFRKEGQNVTLSCEQNLNHDAMYWYRQDPGQGLRLIYYSQIVNDFQKGDIAEGYSVSREKKESFPLTVTSAQKNPTAFYLCASISKEAGENDYEQYFGPGTRLTVT.